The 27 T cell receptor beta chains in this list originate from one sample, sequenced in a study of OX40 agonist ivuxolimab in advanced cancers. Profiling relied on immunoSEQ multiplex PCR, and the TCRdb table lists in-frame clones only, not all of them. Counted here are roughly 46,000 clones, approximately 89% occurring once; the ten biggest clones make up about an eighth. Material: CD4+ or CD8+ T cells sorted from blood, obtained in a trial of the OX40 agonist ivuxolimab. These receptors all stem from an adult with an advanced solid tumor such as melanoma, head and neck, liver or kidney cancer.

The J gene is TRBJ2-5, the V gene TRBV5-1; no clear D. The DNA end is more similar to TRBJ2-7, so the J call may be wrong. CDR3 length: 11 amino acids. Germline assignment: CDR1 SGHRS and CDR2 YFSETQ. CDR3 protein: CASSLGYEQYF. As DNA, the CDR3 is TGCGCCAGCAGCTTGGGCTACGAGCAGTACTTC.

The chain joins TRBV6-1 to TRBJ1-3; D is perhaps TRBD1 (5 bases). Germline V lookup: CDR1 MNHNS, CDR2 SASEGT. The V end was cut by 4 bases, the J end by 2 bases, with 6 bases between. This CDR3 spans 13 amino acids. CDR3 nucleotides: TGTGCCAGCAGTGGAGGGGCTGGAAACACCATATATTTT. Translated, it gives CASSGGAGNTIYF.

The CDR3 here is CASGKGVLAQYF. DNA for the CDR3: TGTGCCAGCGGAAAGGGAGTTTTGGCGCAGTACTTC. The J gene is TRBJ2-7, the V gene TRBV27; possibly TRBD2 for D (5 bases). Germline V gene lookup returns CDR1 MNHEY and CDR2 SMNVEV (reference sequence). V dropped 8 bases and J dropped 9 bases, with 17 bases sitting between them. This CDR3 comprises 12 residues.

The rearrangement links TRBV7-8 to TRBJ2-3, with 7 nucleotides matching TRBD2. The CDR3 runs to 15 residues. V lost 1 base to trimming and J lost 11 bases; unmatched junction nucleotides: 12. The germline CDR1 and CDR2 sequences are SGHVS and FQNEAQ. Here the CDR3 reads CASSLVGGGPPGQYF. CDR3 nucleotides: TGTGCCAGCAGCTTAGTGGGCGGGGGTCCGCCAGGGCAGTATTTT.

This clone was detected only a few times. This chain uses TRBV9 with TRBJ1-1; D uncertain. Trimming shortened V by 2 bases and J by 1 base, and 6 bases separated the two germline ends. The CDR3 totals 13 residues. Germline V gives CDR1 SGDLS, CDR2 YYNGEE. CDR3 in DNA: TGTGCCAGCAGCGTGGCCAGGAACACTGAAGCTTTCTTT. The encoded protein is CASSVARNTEAFF.

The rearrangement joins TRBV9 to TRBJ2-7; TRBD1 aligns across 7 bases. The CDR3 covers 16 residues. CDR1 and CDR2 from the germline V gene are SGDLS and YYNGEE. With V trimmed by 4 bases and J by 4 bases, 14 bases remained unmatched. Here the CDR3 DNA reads TGTGCCAGCAGCCCCATAAGACAGGGATCTTGGTACGAGCAGTACTTC. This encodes CASSPIRQGSWYEQYF.

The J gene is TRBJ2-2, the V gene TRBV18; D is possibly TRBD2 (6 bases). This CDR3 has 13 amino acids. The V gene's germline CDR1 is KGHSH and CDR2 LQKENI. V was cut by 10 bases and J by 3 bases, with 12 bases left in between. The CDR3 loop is CATGGADTGELFF. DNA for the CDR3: TGTGCCACCGGAGGGGCAGACACCGGGGAGCTGTTTTTT.

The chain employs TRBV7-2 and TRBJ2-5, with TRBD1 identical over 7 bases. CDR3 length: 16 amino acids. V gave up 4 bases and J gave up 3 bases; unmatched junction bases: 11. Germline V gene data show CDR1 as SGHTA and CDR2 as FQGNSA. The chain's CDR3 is CASSYAPDRAKETQYF. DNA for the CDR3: TGTGCCAGCAGCTATGCTCCTGACAGGGCGAAAGAGACCCAGTACTTC.

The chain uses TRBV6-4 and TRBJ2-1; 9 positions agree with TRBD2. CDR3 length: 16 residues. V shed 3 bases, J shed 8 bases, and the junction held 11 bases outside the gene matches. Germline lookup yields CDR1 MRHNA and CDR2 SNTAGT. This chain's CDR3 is CASSEESGRLLDEQFF. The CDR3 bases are TGTGCCAGCAGTGAGGAAAGCGGGAGGCTCCTGGATGAGCAGTTCTTC.

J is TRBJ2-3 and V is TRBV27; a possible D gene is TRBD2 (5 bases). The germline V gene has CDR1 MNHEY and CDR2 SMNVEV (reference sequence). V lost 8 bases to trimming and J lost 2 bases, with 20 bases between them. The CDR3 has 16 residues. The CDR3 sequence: CASGAPGRPNTDTQYF. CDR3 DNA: TGTGCCAGCGGTGCGCCTGGGAGACCAAACACAGATACGCAGTATTTT.

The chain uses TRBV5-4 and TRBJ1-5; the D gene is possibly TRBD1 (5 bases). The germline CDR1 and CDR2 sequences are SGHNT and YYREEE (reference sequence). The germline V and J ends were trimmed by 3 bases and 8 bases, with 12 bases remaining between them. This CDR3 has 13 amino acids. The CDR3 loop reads CASSSEGSEPQHF. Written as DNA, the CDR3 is TGTGCCAGCAGCTCGGAGGGGTCGGAGCCCCAGCATTTT.

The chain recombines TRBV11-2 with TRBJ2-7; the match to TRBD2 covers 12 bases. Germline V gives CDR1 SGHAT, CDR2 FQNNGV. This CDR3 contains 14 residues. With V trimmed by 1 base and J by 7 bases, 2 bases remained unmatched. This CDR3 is CASSLGLAGGEQYF. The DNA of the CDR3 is TGTGCCAGCAGCTTAGGGCTAGCGGGGGGGGAGCAGTACTTC.

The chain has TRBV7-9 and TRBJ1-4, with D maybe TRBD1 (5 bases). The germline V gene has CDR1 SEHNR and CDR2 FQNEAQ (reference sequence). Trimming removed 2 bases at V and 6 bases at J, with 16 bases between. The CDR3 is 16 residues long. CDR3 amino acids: CASSLLGDGTHEKLFF. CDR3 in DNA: TGTGCCAGCAGCTTACTGGGTGATGGGACCCATGAAAAACTGTTTTTT.

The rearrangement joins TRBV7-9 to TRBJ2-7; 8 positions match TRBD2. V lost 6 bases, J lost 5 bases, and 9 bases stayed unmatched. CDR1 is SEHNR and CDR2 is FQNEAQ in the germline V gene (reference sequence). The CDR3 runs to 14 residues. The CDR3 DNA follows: TGTGCCAGCAGTTCGGGCGGGGGGTTCAACGAGCAGTACTTC. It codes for CASSSGGGFNEQYF.

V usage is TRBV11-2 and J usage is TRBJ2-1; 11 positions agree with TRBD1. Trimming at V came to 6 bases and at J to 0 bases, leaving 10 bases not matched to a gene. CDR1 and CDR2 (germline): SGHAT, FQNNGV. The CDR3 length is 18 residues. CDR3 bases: TGTGCCAGCAGAACCGGGACAGGGGGTCTCAGCTCCTACAATGAGCAGTTCTTC. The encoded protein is CASRTGTGGLSSYNEQFF.

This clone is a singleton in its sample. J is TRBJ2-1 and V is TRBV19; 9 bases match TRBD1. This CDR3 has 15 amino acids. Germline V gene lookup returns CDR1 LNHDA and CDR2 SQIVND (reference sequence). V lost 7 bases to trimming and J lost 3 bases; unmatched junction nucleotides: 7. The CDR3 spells CASKEDRGVYNEQFF. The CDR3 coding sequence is TGTGCCAGTAAAGAAGACAGGGGGGTCTACAATGAGCAGTTCTTC. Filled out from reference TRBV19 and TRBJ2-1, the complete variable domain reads DGGITQSPKYLFRKEGQNVTLSCEQNLNHDAMYWYRQDPGQGLRLIYYSQIVNDFQKGDIAEGYSVSREKKESFPLTVTSAQKNPTAFYLCASKEDRGVYNEQFFGPGTRLTVL.

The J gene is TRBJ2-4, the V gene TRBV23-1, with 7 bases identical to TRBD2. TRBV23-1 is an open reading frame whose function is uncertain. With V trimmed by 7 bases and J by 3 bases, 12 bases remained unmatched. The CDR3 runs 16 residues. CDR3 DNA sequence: TGCGCCAGCATGGGGGGGGATGGAGTCGTCAAAAACATTCAGTACTTC. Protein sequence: CASMGGDGVVKNIQYF.

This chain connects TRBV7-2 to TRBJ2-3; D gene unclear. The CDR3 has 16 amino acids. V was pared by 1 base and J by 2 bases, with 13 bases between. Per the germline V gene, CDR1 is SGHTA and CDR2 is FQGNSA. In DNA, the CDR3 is TGTGCCAGCAGCTTAGAACTACCACATGACACAGATACGCAGTATTTT. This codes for CASSLELPHDTDTQYF.

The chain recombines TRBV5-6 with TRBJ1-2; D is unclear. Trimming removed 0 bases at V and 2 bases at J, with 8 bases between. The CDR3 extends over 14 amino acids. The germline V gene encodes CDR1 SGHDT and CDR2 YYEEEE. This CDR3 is CASSLGLGNYGYTF. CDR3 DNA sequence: TGTGCCAGCAGCTTGGGGCTGGGAAACTATGGCTACACCTTC.

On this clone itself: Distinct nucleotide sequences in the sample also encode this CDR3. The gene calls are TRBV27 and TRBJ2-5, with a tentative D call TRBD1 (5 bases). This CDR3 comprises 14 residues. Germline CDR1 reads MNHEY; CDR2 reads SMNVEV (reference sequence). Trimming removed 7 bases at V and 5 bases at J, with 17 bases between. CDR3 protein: CASTSRADQETQYF. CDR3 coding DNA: TGTGCCAGCACCTCCAGGGCAGATCAGGAGACCCAGTACTTC.

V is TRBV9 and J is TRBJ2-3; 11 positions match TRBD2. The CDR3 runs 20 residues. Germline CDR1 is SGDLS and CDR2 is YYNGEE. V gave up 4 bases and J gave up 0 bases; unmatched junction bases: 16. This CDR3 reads CASSRPKLAGEHPSTDTQYF. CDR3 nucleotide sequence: TGTGCCAGCAGCCGACCGAAACTAGCGGGGGAGCACCCGAGCACAGATACGCAGTATTTT.

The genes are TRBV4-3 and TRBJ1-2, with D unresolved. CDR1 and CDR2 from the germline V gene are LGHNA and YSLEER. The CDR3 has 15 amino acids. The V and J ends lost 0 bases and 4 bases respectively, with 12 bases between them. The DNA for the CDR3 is TGCGCCAGCAGCCAAGATACCACAGAGAGCTATGGCTACACCTTC. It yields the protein CASSQDTTESYGYTF.

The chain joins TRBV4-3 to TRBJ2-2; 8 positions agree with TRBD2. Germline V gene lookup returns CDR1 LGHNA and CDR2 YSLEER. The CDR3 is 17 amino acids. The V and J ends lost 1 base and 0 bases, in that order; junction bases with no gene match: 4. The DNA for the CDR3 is TGCGCCAGCAGCCAAGGTGGACTAGCTACGAACACCGGGGAGCTGTTTTTT. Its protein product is CASSQGGLATNTGELFF.

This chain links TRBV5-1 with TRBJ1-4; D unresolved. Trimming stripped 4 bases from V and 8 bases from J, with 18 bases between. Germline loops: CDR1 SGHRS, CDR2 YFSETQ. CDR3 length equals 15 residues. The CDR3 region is CASSPGEMGGEKLFF. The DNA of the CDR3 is TGCGCCAGCAGCCCCGGAGAGATGGGAGGGGAAAAACTGTTTTTT.

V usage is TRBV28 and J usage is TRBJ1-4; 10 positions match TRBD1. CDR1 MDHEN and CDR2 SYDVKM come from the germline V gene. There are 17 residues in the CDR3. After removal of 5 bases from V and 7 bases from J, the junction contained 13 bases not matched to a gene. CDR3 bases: TGTGCCAGCAGTCCCGATTGGCCGCGGACAGGGGGTGAAAAACTGTTTTTT. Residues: CASSPDWPRTGGEKLFF.

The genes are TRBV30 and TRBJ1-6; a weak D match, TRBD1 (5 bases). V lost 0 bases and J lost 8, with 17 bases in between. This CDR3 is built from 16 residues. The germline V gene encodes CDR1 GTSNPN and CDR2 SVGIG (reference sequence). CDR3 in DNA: TGTGCCTGGAGTGTACGCTGGGGCCATGGGGATTCACCCCTCCACTTT. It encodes CAWSVRWGHGDSPLHF.

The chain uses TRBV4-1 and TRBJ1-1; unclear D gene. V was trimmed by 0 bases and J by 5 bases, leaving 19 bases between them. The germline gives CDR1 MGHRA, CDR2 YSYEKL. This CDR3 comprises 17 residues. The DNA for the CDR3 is TGCGCCAGCAGCCAAGACCCTTTCAGGCCCCGAGGGACTGAAGCTTTCTTT. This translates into CASSQDPFRPRGTEAFF.